The next 21 T cell receptor beta chains were all read from a single sample in a study of blood T cells in healthy people across ages. The authors ran a second PCR of 7 to 11 cycles using a sample-barcoded 5' primer and a J-beta primer mix. TCRdb redid the calling of the 5' RACE reads with MiXCR, one entry per CDR3 protein. The sample lists 650,000 to 1,000,000 distinct CDR3 sequences; roughly 34% were seen once. The sequenced material came from blood. Source of these receptors: a man aged 18 to 35 in good health.

This chain links TRBV9 with TRBJ2-5, with no clear D. The J call may be in error: the DNA end matches TRBJ2-7 better. The CDR3 has 14 amino acids. Germline assignment: CDR1 SGDLS and CDR2 YYNGEE. The CDR3 spells CASSSRGGVDEQYF. CDR3 DNA sequence: TGTGCCAGCTCCTCCCGAGGTGGGGTGGACGAGCAGTACTTC.

As to this clonotype: A junction boundary mismatches the germline segment, possibly from a read error. This rearrangement joins TRBV6-5 to TRBJ1-1, with 7 bases that match TRBD1. The CDR3 has 16 amino acids. CDR1 is MNHEY, CDR2 SVGAGI, per germline. As DNA, the CDR3 is TGTGCCAGCAGTTACCTACAGGGGCGGGTGAACACTGGAGCTTTCTTT. This sequence encodes CASSYLQGRVNTGAFF.

This clonotype turned up a few times. The rearrangement joins TRBV12-3 or TRBV12-4 to TRBJ2-3, with 15 nucleotides matching TRBD2. The CDR3 runs 18 residues. Germline trimming cut 5 bases from V and 8 bases from J; bases unmatched to any gene: 14. CDR3 coding DNA: TGTGCCAGCAGTGATGGGACTAGCGGGGGGCCACGGGGTACTACGCAGTATTTT. It encodes CASSDGTSGGPRGTTQYF.

The chain combines TRBV9 with TRBJ2-4; possibly TRBD1 for D (6 bases). The CDR3 loop spans 18 amino acids. V lost 0 bases and J lost 0, with 16 bases in between. Germline CDR1 reads SGDLS; CDR2 reads YYNGEE. CDR3 bases: TGTGCCAGCAGCGTAGAGGCGGACAGCCAACTAGCCAAAAACATTCAGTACTTC. Translating gives CASSVEADSQLAKNIQYF.

The J gene is TRBJ2-4, the V gene TRBV28; 9 nucleotides agree with TRBD2. Germline CDR1 MDHEN, CDR2 SYDVKM. J gave up 1 base and V 2 bases, and 24 bases lay outside the gene matches. This CDR3 has 23 residues. The CDR3 nucleotides are TGTGCCAGCAGTTTAGGGGGGGTACCAGGCCTAGCGGGGAATCCTTTCGCCAAAAACATTCAGTACTTC. Protein product: CASSLGGVPGLAGNPFAKNIQYF.

This clonotype came up many times. J is TRBJ2-5 and V is TRBV7-2; 12 bases line up with TRBD2. J was trimmed by 5 bases and V by 4 bases; bases with no gene match: 8. Germline CDR1 SGHTA, CDR2 FQGNSA. The CDR3 contains 16 residues. CDR3 coding DNA: TGTGCCAGCAGCTCGGAAAGACTAGCGGGGGCGGAGACCCAGTACTTC. This encodes CASSSERLAGAETQYF.

This clonotype is a singleton in its sample. V gene TRBV12-3 or TRBV12-4 combines with J gene TRBJ2-3; 8 bases map to TRBD2. The CDR3 covers 12 residues. V lost 11 bases and J lost 5; bases outside the gene matches: 6. This CDR3 is CACGGRVDTQYF. CDR3 coding DNA: TGTGCCTGCGGGGGGCGGGTAGATACGCAGTATTTT.

The chain recombines TRBV27 with TRBJ2-1; D unclear. CDR1 is MNHEY, CDR2 SMNVEV, per germline (reference sequence). V was cut by 10 bases and J by 15 bases, with 25 bases left in between. CDR3 length equals 13 residues. The CDR3 DNA reads TGTGCCATCTCTCCCGGCCCGGGCAAGGTTTTGTTCTTC. This encodes CAISPGPGKVLFF.

This clonotype has only a few counts. This chain links TRBV5-1 with TRBJ1-1; unclear D gene. CDR1 and CDR2 (germline): SGHRS, YFSETQ. V was cut by 0 bases and J by 0 bases, with 12 bases left in between. The CDR3 covers 16 residues. The CDR3: CASSLERNVMNTEAFF. CDR3 coding DNA: TGCGCCAGCAGCTTGGAGAGGAACGTGATGAACACTGAAGCTTTCTTT.

This clonotype was seen at least ten times. The chain has TRBV20-1 and TRBJ1-2; D not certain. CDR1 DFQATT and CDR2 SNEGSKA come from the germline V gene (reference sequence). The CDR3 consists of 13 residues. Trimming took 4 bases from V and 0 from J, leaving 9 bases between them. The CDR3 bases are TGCAGTGCTATGAGAGAAACTAACTATGGCTACACCTTC. Amino acid sequence: CSAMRETNYGYTF.

This chain uses TRBV10-3 with TRBJ2-1; TRBD1 matches 9 bases. The CDR3 sequence is 16 residues long. The V gene end was trimmed by 0 bases and the J gene end by 8 bases; junction bases not matched to a gene: 8. The germline V gene encodes CDR1 ENHRY and CDR2 SYGVKD. The CDR3 reads CAISESGDRVRDEQFF. The CDR3 DNA follows: TGTGCCATCAGTGAGTCCGGGGACAGGGTTAGGGATGAGCAGTTCTTC.

The V call is TRBV20-1, the J call TRBJ1-6, with D perhaps TRBD1 (5 bases). With 5 bases removed from V and 9 bases from J, the gap between germline ends came to 17 bases. Germline V gene sequence: CDR1 DFQATT, CDR2 SNEGSKA (reference sequence). The length of the CDR3 is 14 residues. CDR3 sequence: CSAGRGAVSSPLHF. The CDR3 nucleotides are TGCAGTGCTGGACGAGGGGCGGTGAGTTCACCCCTCCACTTT.

A remark on this clonotype: An end of the junction differs from the germline gene, which may be a read error. The chain uses TRBV7-2 and TRBJ2-6; perhaps TRBD1 as D (6 bases). Germline V CDR1 and CDR2: SGHTA, FQGNSA. This CDR3 has 17 amino acids. The CDR3: CASSSPGQSSGANVLTF. Here the CDR3 DNA reads TGTGCCAGCAGCTCACCGGGACAATCCTCTGGGGCCAATGTCCTGACTTTC.

This chain connects TRBV27 to TRBJ1-2; D gene uncertain. The CDR3 is made up of 13 amino acids. Germline V gene sequence: CDR1 MNHEY, CDR2 SMNVEV (reference sequence). Trimming removed 9 bases at V and 3 bases at J, with 14 bases between. CDR3 DNA: TGTGCCAGTAAAAGGACGGGAGACTATGGCTACACCTTC. Protein: CASKRTGDYGYTF.

V and J are TRBV27 and TRBJ2-2; D might be TRBD1 or TRBD2, each matching 5 bases. Germline V gene sequence: CDR1 MNHEY, CDR2 SMNVEV (reference sequence). Trimming pared 0 bases from V and 6 bases from J, leaving 14 bases between. The CDR3 consists of 16 residues. The CDR3 DNA follows: TGTGCCAGCAGTTTATCGGTGGATAGAGGGGCCGGGGAGCTGTTTTTT. Residues: CASSLSVDRGAGELFF.

This clonotype was counted only a few times. A read error may produce the germline difference seen at one junction end. The chain employs TRBV6-6 and TRBJ1-5; 7 bases are a match to TRBD1. Germline CDR1 reads MNHNY; CDR2 reads SVGAGI (reference sequence). This CDR3 has 15 residues. CDR3 protein: CAGSLQGSGNQPQHF. The CDR3 DNA reads as TGTGCCGGCAGTCTACAGGGGTCGGGCAATCAGCCCCAGCATTTT.

This clonotype occurred a few times. The V gene is TRBV7-6, the J gene TRBJ2-2; the match to TRBD1 covers 7 bases. CDR1 is SGHVS, CDR2 FNYEAQ, per germline. This CDR3 is built from 14 residues. Trimming took 5 bases from V and 6 from J; bases not matched to a gene: 6. CDR3 DNA: TGTGCCAGCAGCCATAACAGGGGCGCCGGGGAGCTGTTTTTT. It encodes CASSHNRGAGELFF.

The chain employs TRBV4-1 and TRBJ2-5; no clear D gene. CDR1 is MGHRA and CDR2 is YSYEKL in the germline V gene. The V gene lost 4 bases and the J gene lost 11 bases, with 17 bases spanning the gap. CDR3 size: 13 residues. CDR3 in DNA: TGCGCCAGCAGCCTGCTAGGGCACAATGAGCAGTACTTC. This translates into CASSLLGHNEQYF.

In this sample, this clonotype turned up many times. The rearrangement joins TRBV12-3 or TRBV12-4 to TRBJ1-2; maybe TRBD1 (5 bases). This CDR3 is built from 16 residues. V was shortened by 4 bases and J by 2 bases, with 17 bases between the two germline ends. DNA of the CDR3: TGTGCCAGCAGTTCCGCAGGGCAGGCTGGGAACTATGGCTACACCTTC. This translates into CASSSAGQAGNYGYTF.

This clonotype was seen more than once but under ten times. The gene calls are TRBV2 and TRBJ2-7; no reliable D call. The germline CDR1 and CDR2 sequences are SNHLY and FYNNEI. The CDR3 extends over 16 amino acids. Trimming took 9 bases from V and 4 from J, leaving 25 bases between them. CDR3 sequence: CARSPGSTGAGYEQYF. Written as DNA, the CDR3 is TGTGCCAGGAGTCCTGGATCGACGGGTGCCGGGTACGAGCAGTACTTC. Full variable domain (remainder filled in from reference TRBV2 and TRBJ2-7): EPEVTQTPSHQVTQMGQEVILRCVPISNHLYFYWYRQILGQKVEFLVSFYNNEISEKSEIFDDQFSVERPDGSNFTLKIRSTKLEDSAMYFCARSPGSTGAGYEQYFGPGTRLTVT.

The V and J genes are TRBV9 and TRBJ2-7; TRBD1 matches 9 bases. In germline, CDR1 is SGDLS, CDR2 YYNGEE. There are 16 residues in the CDR3. The junction had 14 bases not matched to a gene; V was cut back by 3 bases and J by 7 bases. The CDR3 DNA reads TGTGCCAGCAGCGGGGCAGGACAGGGGTCCTACAATGAGCAGTACTTC. Its translation is CASSGAGQGSYNEQYF.